The T cell receptor beta chain described here comes from a study of OX40 agonist ivuxolimab in advanced cancers. The overall study: The mean age was roughly 60 years, ranging from 23 to 79, with under 90% of participants male.

Using immunoSEQ multiplex PCR, the repertoire was profiled, and TCRdb retains in-frame clones only, with some absent. The sample lists some 85,000 clones, 91% occurring once. The clonotype was recovered from an adult with an advanced solid tumor such as melanoma, head and neck, liver or kidney cancer. Sequences were derived from CD4+ or CD8+ T cells sorted from blood, sampled in a trial of the OX40 agonist ivuxolimab.

CDR3 nucleotides: TGTGCCAGCAGCTTAAACAGGGGAACCTACGAGCAGTACTTC. Translating gives CASSLNRGTYEQYF. The J gene is TRBJ2-5, the V gene TRBV7-2; 7 nucleotides agree with TRBD1. The J call is in doubt because the DNA end fits TRBJ2-7 better. CDR3 size: 14 residues. CDR1 and CDR2 from the germline V gene are SGHTA and FQGNSA.